The clone carrying this TCR beta chain was observed at least ten times. The antigen is not known. Germline V gene data show CDR1 as DFQATT and CDR2 as SNEGSKA (reference sequence). V gave up 3 bases and J gave up 3 bases, with 17 bases separating them. There are 15 residues in the CDR3. Regions amplified from RNA transcripts were the TCR beta CDR3 regions. The HTBI set primed first-round TCR CDR3 RT-PCR. TCRdb fed the multiplex PCR reads into MiXCR, producing one record per CDR3 protein. In the table there are about 590,000 distinct CDR3 sequences, about a sixth of which are singletons. This specimen comes from a study of T cells in Graves' hyperthyroidism and ophthalmopathy. Whole-study results and caveats: Model predictions of ophthalmopathy came a median around 6.5 months before onset.

This sequence was found in a woman aged 25 to 45 with Graves' hyperthyroidism. The sample was blood. This rearrangement joins TRBV20-1 to TRBJ1-1; TRBD1 is a possible D gene (6 bases). CDR3 sequence reads: CSASPAGGADTEAFF. In DNA, the CDR3 is TGCAGTGCTAGCCCAGCGGGGGGCGCGGACACTGAAGCTTTCTTT.